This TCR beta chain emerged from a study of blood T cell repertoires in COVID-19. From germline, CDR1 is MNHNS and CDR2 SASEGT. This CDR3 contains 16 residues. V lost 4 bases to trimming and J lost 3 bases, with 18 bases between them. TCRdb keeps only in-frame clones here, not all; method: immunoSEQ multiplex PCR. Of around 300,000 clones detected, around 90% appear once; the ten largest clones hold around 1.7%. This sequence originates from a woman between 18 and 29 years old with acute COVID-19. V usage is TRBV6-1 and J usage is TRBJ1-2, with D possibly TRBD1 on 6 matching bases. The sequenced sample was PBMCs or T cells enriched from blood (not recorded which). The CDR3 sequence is CASSARVGAGDYGYTF. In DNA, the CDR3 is TGTGCCAGCAGTGCCCGAGTGGGGGCAGGAGACTATGGCTACACCTTC.